One and the same sample provided the 4 T cell receptor beta chains below, sequenced in a study of cytomegalovirus exposure and HLA in healthy donors. 60 Vbeta and 13 Jbeta primers were used in PCR. Repertoires were generated with immunoSEQ multiplex PCR, while TCRdb's copy carries only in-frame clones and drops some. The data show approximately 170,000 clones, 79% seen once. The sample consisted of PBMCs. All receptors derive from a woman between 18 and 29 years old in good health and CMV-seronegative.

The table lists this clone with a few counts. The V call is TRBV7-6, the J call TRBJ2-1; 8 nucleotides line up with TRBD2. V was clipped by 5 bases and J by 4 bases; unmatched bases: 10. Looked up from germline, CDR1 is SGHVS and CDR2 is FNYEAQ. This CDR3 spans 16 amino acids. CDR3 DNA sequence: TGTGCCAGCAGCCCTAATTCGGGGGGGCTTTACAATGAGCAGTTCTTC. Protein: CASSPNSGGLYNEQFF.

The table lists this clone with a count of one. The chain carries TRBV29-1 and TRBJ2-5, with 9 bases fitting TRBD1. Trimming cost V 7 bases and J 2 bases; bases outside gene matches: 2. Germline CDR1 SQVTM, CDR2 ANQGSEA. This CDR3 has 12 amino acids. The chain's CDR3 is CSAGQGQETQYF. The DNA for the CDR3 is TGCAGCGCCGGACAGGGGCAAGAGACCCAGTACTTC. The whole variable domain, filled in from reference TRBV29-1 and TRBJ2-5, reads SAVISQKPSRDICQRGTSLTIQCQVDSQVTMMFWYRQQPGQSLTLIATANQGSEATYESGFVIDKFPISRPNLTFSTLTVSNMSPEDSSIYLCSAGQGQETQYFGPGTRLLVL.

The rearrangement uses TRBV6-5 and TRBJ1-2; D remains ambiguous. V was clipped by 6 bases and J by 2 bases, with 10 bases between them. The CDR3 sequence is 13 residues long. CDR1 is MNHEY, CDR2 SVGAGI, per germline. CDR3 residues: CASSRDTNYGYTF. For the CDR3, the DNA is TGTGCCAGCAGCCGTGACACGAACTATGGCTACACCTTC.

This clone was detected only once. The V gene is TRBV6-5, the J gene TRBJ1-5; the D gene is possibly TRBD1 (6 bases). V gave up 8 bases and J gave up 6 bases, with 14 bases separating them. CDR3 length equals 13 residues. CDR1 is MNHEY, CDR2 SVGAGI, per germline. CDR3 in DNA: TGTGCCAGCCAACGACAGGCAGGTCAGCCCCAGCATTTT. Its translation: CASQRQAGQPQHF.